The 4 T cell receptor beta chains listed next were all sequenced from one sample in a study of T cell changes during pregnancy in multiple sclerosis. Measured with immunoSEQ multiplex PCR; TCRdb has only the in-frame clones, and not every one. Among 90,000 to 120,000 clones, more than 80% were seen once, and the ten largest hold around 1.2%. This specimen consisted of peripheral blood, obtained in the second trimester of pregnancy. These receptors originate from a female donor with multiple sclerosis, enrolled in a pregnancy study.

The chain employs TRBV7-9 and TRBJ2-1; 7 nucleotides align to TRBD1. The junction had 7 bases not matched to a gene; V was cut back by 5 bases and J by 0 bases. Germline lookup yields CDR1 SEHNR and CDR2 FQNEAQ (reference sequence). The CDR3 is 16 residues long. As DNA, the CDR3 is TGTGCCAGCAGCCCGCCAGGGGGAAGCTCCTACAATGAGCAGTTCTTC. Encoded protein: CASSPPGGSSYNEQFF.

The chain employs TRBV29-1 and TRBJ1-2; 9 bases line up with TRBD1. This CDR3 region has 16 residues. The V gene end was trimmed by 5 bases and the J gene end by 6 bases; junction bases not matched to a gene: 16. In germline, CDR1 is SQVTM, CDR2 ANQGSEA. CDR3 in amino acids: CSVRGTGSVGGDGYTF. CDR3 coding DNA: TGCAGCGTTCGTGGGACAGGGTCGGTCGGGGGTGATGGCTACACCTTC. The whole variable domain, filled in from reference TRBV29-1 and TRBJ1-2, reads SAVISQKPSRDICQRGTSLTIQCQVDSQVTMMFWYRQQPGQSLTLIATANQGSEATYESGFVIDKFPISRPNLTFSTLTVSNMSPEDSSIYLCSVRGTGSVGGDGYTFGSGTRLTVV.

The J gene is TRBJ2-1, the V gene TRBV7-9; 9 bases map to TRBD2. V lost 1 base to trimming and J lost 4 bases; unmatched junction nucleotides: 5. Germline loops: CDR1 SEHNR, CDR2 FQNEAQ (reference sequence). The CDR3 consists of 16 residues. CDR3 loop: CASSLGLAGLYNEQFF. The CDR3 bases are TGTGCCAGCAGCTTAGGCCTAGCGGGATTGTACAATGAGCAGTTCTTC.

The genes are TRBV5-1 and TRBJ2-6, with D unclear. The CDR3 spans 13 residues. V lost 3 bases and J lost 4, with 5 bases in between. The germline V gene has CDR1 SGHRS and CDR2 YFSETQ. The DNA of the CDR3 is TGCGCCAGCAGCTCCGGGGGGGCCAACGTCCTGACTTTC. Protein product: CASSSGGANVLTF.